Each of the 6 T cell receptor beta chains below was sequenced from the same sample in a study of T cell changes during pregnancy in multiple sclerosis. Measured with immunoSEQ multiplex PCR; TCRdb has only the in-frame clones, and not every one. The sample records around 92,000 clones, 85% to 95% being singletons. This sample comprised peripheral blood, obtained in the first trimester of pregnancy. The receptors here all came from a female donor with multiple sclerosis, enrolled in a pregnancy study.

V and J are TRBV6-5 and TRBJ1-3, with a weak D call TRBD1 (5 bases). CDR1 is MNHEY and CDR2 is SVGAGI in the germline V gene. This CDR3 has 15 residues. Trimming cost V 4 bases and J 2 bases, with 12 bases left between them. The CDR3 DNA reads as TGTGCCAGCAGTTCCCGTCGGACAACTGGAAACACCATATATTTT. It translates to CASSSRRTTGNTIYF.

The V gene is TRBV5-6, the J gene TRBJ2-1; 12 bases are a match to TRBD2. The ends lost 3 bases at V and 7 bases at J; junction bases unmatched: 5. CDR1 is SGHDT, CDR2 YYEEEE, per germline. This CDR3 comprises 15 residues. This CDR3 reads CASSYGLAGWNEQFF. CDR3 sequence (DNA): TGTGCCAGCAGCTACGGACTAGCGGGGTGGAATGAGCAGTTCTTC.

V usage is TRBV5-1 and J usage is TRBJ2-2, with D perhaps matching TRBD1 (7 bases). V lost 0 bases to trimming and J lost 7 bases, with 13 bases between them. The CDR3 is 15 amino acids. CDR1 and CDR2 (germline): SGHRS, YFSETQ. The CDR3: CASSLDAGGIGELFF. CDR3 in DNA: TGCGCCAGCAGCTTGGATGCAGGGGGGATCGGGGAGCTGTTTTTT. Variable domain in full (rest from reference TRBV5-1 and TRBJ2-2): KAGVTQTPRYLIKTRGQQVTLSCSPISGHRSVSWYQQTPGQGLQFLFEYFSETQRNKGNFPGRFSGRQFSNSRSEMNVSTLELGDSALYLCASSLDAGGIGELFFGEGSRLTVL.

The CDR3: CATPRTSVGNTGELFF. CDR3 in DNA: TGTGCCACTCCTCGGACTAGCGTAGGGAACACCGGGGAGCTGTTTTTT. The chain links TRBV19 to TRBJ2-2; 9 bases align to TRBD2. V lost 10 bases, J lost 1 base, and 10 bases stayed unmatched. There are 16 residues in the CDR3. The germline gives CDR1 LNHDA, CDR2 SQIVND (reference sequence).

The gene calls are TRBV14 and TRBJ2-1; D is unclear. The CDR3 runs 12 residues. V was clipped by 4 bases and J by 6 bases, with 7 bases between them. Germline assignment: CDR1 SGHDN and CDR2 FVKESK. The CDR3 DNA reads as TGTGCCAGCAGCCCCGTCGGCAATGAGCAGTTCTTC. It yields the protein CASSPVGNEQFF.

The CDR3 reads CASSPQGGSKNIQYF. The CDR3 DNA sequence: TGTGCCAGTAGCCCCCAGGGGGGCAGTAAAAACATTCAGTACTTC. The V call is TRBV19, the J call TRBJ2-4; weak D call: TRBD1 (7 bases). CDR3 length: 15 residues. Between the trimmed V and J ends, which lost 6 bases and 4 bases, there was a span of 16 bases. The V gene's germline CDR1 is LNHDA and CDR2 SQIVND (reference sequence).